This record concerns one T cell receptor (beta chain) sequence. Its cognate antigen has yet to be identified. Base qualities are missing; no much larger clone stands one base away. TCRbeta CDR3 regions were amplified from genomic DNA using the immunoSEQ Assay, a bias-controlled multiplex PCR. The original pipeline was this. The number of nucleated cells in each sample was estimated from the amplification of reference gene primers within the assay. To quantify the absolute abundance of each unique TCRbeta CDR3 rearrangement, sequence reads were collapsed and filtered. For each sample, productive Simpson clonality was calculated as the square root of Simpson's diversity index over productive rearrangements. Not all clones reach the TCRdb copy of this immuneACCESS table, which keeps in-frame sequences only. Checked studies attribute under half of the gap to unresolved V genes and leave the rest unexplained. That table supplies the V and J calls and clone size; D and trimming were determined from the DNA. Present in this sample are tens of thousands of clones, 79% of which were seen just once. Approximately 30% of the sample rests with the top ten.

These data originate in a study of blood T cell repertoires in COVID-19 (dated by TCRdb to 2018 to 2020). In the study overall: Samples from collaborators originated in the United States, Italy and Spain and spanned both the acute and convalescent phases of COVID-19. The sample metadata nearly always contained a de-identified subject ID, COVID-19 status, age in years and sex. The repertoires were made available in a free public database intended to serve as a resource for research on the immune response to SARS-CoV-2. Subjects who had been exposed to COVID-19, were actively infected with it, or had recovered from it provided the deeply sampled blood TCRbeta repertoires that made up the dataset. The samples were drawn from the first 160 participants of the ongoing ImmuneRACE study and from roughly 1,300 subjects provided by 6 global collaborators. The prospective study material was composed of cDNA or gDNA derived from T cells, B-cell-depleted T cells, or PBMCs. Where available, HLA class I and class II types were taken from metadata supplied by the sample provider and were not determined by assay-based typing. General findings and caveats noted by the study authors: The amount of clinical and demographic metadata varied by source and participant and was provided uncurated.

Inclusive of the bounding cysteine and phenylalanine, the CDR3 is 14 residues long. Kept here is only the CDR3 DNA, which spans 42 bases and is read in frame from base 1. V lost 1 base and J lost 3 bases; the stretch between them is 9 bases long. CDR1 SGHAT and CDR2 FQDESV are derived from the germline V gene (reference sequence). Each collaborating institution followed its own protocols to collect whole blood in K2EDTA tubes. For TCRbeta analysis, collaborators shipped samples in one of three forms: frozen whole blood, isolated PBMCs, or DNA extracted from either of those sample types. Sequencing was done on a sample of peripheral blood. The TCR comes from a human donor in a cohort sampled during active COVID-19. The chain links TRBV11-1 with TRBJ1-1; the D gene assignment is ambiguous. The nucleotide sequence is given as TGTGCCAGCAGCTTAGGCCAGGTTCACACTGAAGCTTTCTTT. Its protein reads: CASSLGQVHTEAFF.